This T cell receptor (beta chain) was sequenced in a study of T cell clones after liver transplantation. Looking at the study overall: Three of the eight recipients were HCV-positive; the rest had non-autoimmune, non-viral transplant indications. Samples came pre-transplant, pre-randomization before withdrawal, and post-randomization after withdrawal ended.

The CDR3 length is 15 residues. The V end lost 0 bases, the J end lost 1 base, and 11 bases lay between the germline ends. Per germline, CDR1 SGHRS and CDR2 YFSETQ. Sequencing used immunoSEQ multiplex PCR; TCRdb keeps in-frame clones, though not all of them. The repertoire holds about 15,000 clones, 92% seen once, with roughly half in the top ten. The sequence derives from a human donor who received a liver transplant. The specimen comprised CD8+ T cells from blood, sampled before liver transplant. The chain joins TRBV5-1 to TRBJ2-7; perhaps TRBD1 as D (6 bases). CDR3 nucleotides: TGCGCCAGCAGCTTGGCTTCAACAGGGTCCTACGAGCAGTACTTC. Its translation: CASSLASTGSYEQYF.